The 4 T cell receptor beta chains below come from one sample, sequenced in a study of cytomegalovirus exposure and HLA in healthy donors. It was with 60 Vbeta and 13 Jbeta primers that the PCR ran. The data were produced by immunoSEQ multiplex PCR, yet TCRdb's version contains in-frame clones alone and is incomplete. This table holds about 180,000 clones, approximately 81% found once. Input material: PBMCs. The receptors were gathered from a boy between 2 and 15 years old in good health and CMV-seronegative.

Concerning this clone itself: The CDR3 does not end in the conserved phenylalanine or tryptophan, so this is likely a read error. For the CDR3, the DNA is TGCGCCAGCAGCCAAGGTAGCGGACAAAACATTCAGTACGTC. Translating gives CASSQGSGQNIQYV. This chain uses TRBV4-1 with TRBJ2-4; possible D gene TRBD2, 6 bases. In germline, CDR1 is MGHRA, CDR2 YSYEKL. V lost 1 base and J 5 bases, leaving 9 bases between the germline ends. This CDR3 is built from 14 residues.

This chain uses TRBV28 with TRBJ1-3; D not certain. This CDR3 has 14 residues. CDR1 and CDR2 (germline): MDHEN, SYDVKM. V lost 3 bases and J 0 bases, leaving 6 bases between the germline ends. CDR3 coding DNA: TGTGCCAGCAGTTTCGGGTCCTCTGGAAACACCATATATTTT. Its protein product is CASSFGSSGNTIYF.

This chain connects TRBV7-9 to TRBJ2-1, with D unclear. The germline V gene encodes CDR1 SEHNR and CDR2 FQNEAQ (reference sequence). The CDR3 is made up of 14 amino acids. Trimming took off 5 bases at V and 5 bases at J, with 13 bases between the two ends. The CDR3 nucleotides are TGTGCCAGCAGCCTGATCGTGAGTCACAATGAGCAGTTCTTC. Amino acids: CASSLIVSHNEQFF. The variable domain in full, completed from reference TRBV7-9 and TRBJ2-1, reads DTGVSQNPRHKITKRGQNVTFRCDPISEHNRLYWYRQTLGQGPEFLTYFQNEAQLEKSRLLSDRFSAERPKGSFSTLEIQRTEQGDSAMYLCASSLIVSHNEQFFGPGTRLTVL.

This chain links TRBV5-1 with TRBJ1-1, with 11 bases fitting TRBD1. Germline-derived CDR1 and CDR2 are SGHRS and YFSETQ. J was trimmed by 5 bases and V by 0 bases; bases with no gene match: 3. This CDR3 spans 15 amino acids. This CDR3 reads CASSLAGTGGTEAFF. The CDR3 DNA sequence: TGCGCCAGCAGCTTGGCCGGGACAGGGGGGACTGAAGCTTTCTTT.